This T cell receptor (beta chain) appears in the sequencing data of a study of T cell responses to AZD1222 COVID-19 vaccine. V was pared by 5 bases and J by 2 bases, with 13 bases between. Germline CDR1 and CDR2: SGHVS and FNYEAQ. This CDR3 region has 15 residues. Measured with immunoSEQ multiplex PCR; TCRdb has only the in-frame clones, and not every one. The table lists over 75,000 clones, roughly nine tenths of them singletons. Overall study findings and caveats: Of the AZD1222 recipients, only 5 to 7 were seropositive at baseline. Donors in the cohort were predominantly white British and more often female, and clonal diversity was possibly underestimated. Following two doses of AZD1222, Spike-specific TCR breadth and depth rose.

Second-dose intervals near 4 or 12 weeks were combined. As concerns this clone: The target antigen is unknown.

The sample consisted of peripheral blood, taken 28 days after the second AZD1222 dose. This chain links TRBV7-6 with TRBJ1-5; maybe TRBD1 (5 bases). The sequence was collected from an adult who received the AZD1222 COVID-19 vaccine. The CDR3 loop reads CASSITGGRNQPQHF. As DNA, the CDR3 is TGTGCCAGCAGCATAACAGGAGGGCGCAATCAGCCCCAGCATTTT. Full variable domain (outside the CDR3, taken from reference TRBV7-6 and TRBJ1-5): GAGVSQSPRYKVTKRGQDVALRCDPISGHVSLYWYRQALGQGPEFLTYFNYEAQQDKSGLPNDRFSAERPEGSISTLTIQRTEQRDSAMYRCASSITGGRNQPQHFGDGTRLSIL.